This is a list of T cell receptor beta chains from one sample in a study of shared clonotypes between healthy human individuals. Libraries were prepared by immunoSEQ multiplex PCR; TCRdb keeps only in-frame clonotypes and omits some of them. The sample comprises roughly 590,000 clones, less than 97% of which are singletons, and roughly 0.1% rests with the top ten. The sample taken for sequencing was naive CD8+ T cells sorted from blood. Source of these receptors: a woman aged 25 to 39 in good health. CDR3s include the opening cysteine and the closing phenylalanine or tryptophan. A D gene is named only where the DNA matches it firmly. Only some rows state a clone size, as once, few, many or a class for expanded clones.

d_call,clone_size,v_call,j_call,cdr3_length,cdr3_nt,cdr3_aa
NA,NA,TRBV4-2,TRBJ2-1,14,TGTGCCAGCAGCCAAGTTTTTGGGTTAGCGGAGCAGTTCTTC,CASSQVFGLAEQFF
TRBD2,NA,TRBV27,TRBJ2-1,14,TGTGCCAGCAGTCTGGCGGGAGGGCCTGGTGAGCAGTTCTTC,CASSLAGGPGEQFF
TRBD1,NA,TRBV6-1,TRBJ2-7,14,TGTGCCAGCAGCCTGGACAGGGGGTGGCACGAGCAGTACTTC,CASSLDRGWHEQYF
NA,once,TRBV7-8,TRBJ1-2,12,TGTGCCAGCACAACAGATAGCTATGGCTACACCTTC,CASTTDSYGYTF
TRBD1,NA,TRBV5-4,TRBJ2-1,16,TGTGCCAGCAGCTTGGAAGGACAGGGGCTAAACAATGAGCAGTTCTTC,CASSLEGQGLNNEQFF
NA,NA,TRBV7-2,TRBJ2-2,16,TGTGCCAGCAGCTTAACTGGGCTTTGGGGCACCGGGGAGCTGTTTTTT,CASSLTGLWGTGELFF
TRBD1,NA,TRBV19,TRBJ1-4,15,TGTGCCAGTAGTCGACAGGGGGCGATAAGGGGAAAACTGTTTTTT,CASSRQGAIRGKLFF
TRBD1,NA,TRBV9,TRBJ2-1,14,TGTGCCAGCAGCGTGGGGACAGGGGGCTATGAGCAGTTCTTC,CASSVGTGGYEQFF
TRBD2,NA,TRBV15,TRBJ2-7,15,TGTGCCACCAGCAGAGCCGGTACTAGCGGCTACGAGCAGTACTTC,CATSRAGTSGYEQYF
TRBD2,NA,TRBV7-9,TRBJ2-7,16,TGTGCCAGCAGCCCCCAACCCGGGACTAGCGCCTACGAGCAGTACTTC,CASSPQPGTSAYEQYF
NA,NA,TRBV2,TRBJ1-1,14,TGTGCCAGCATTAAGTACAGGGCAGGTTCTGAAGCTTTCTTT,CASIKYRAGSEAFF
TRBD1,NA,TRBV14,TRBJ2-7,14,TGTGCCAGCAGCCAAGCAGGGACAGGGGACGAGCAGTACTTC,CASSQAGTGDEQYF
NA,NA,TRBV2,TRBJ2-5,14,TGTGCCAGCACCTCCCCGGGACCCCCTGAGACCCAGTACTTC,CASTSPGPPETQYF
NA,NA,TRBV14,TRBJ2-7,15,TGTGCCAGCAGCCATGGTCCGGGAGTATCCTACGAGCAGTACTTC,CASSHGPGVSYEQYF
NA,NA,TRBV10-1,TRBJ2-7,13,TGCGCCAGCAGTGATTCAGGGGCCTACGAGCAGTACTTC,CASSDSGAYEQYF
NA,NA,TRBV21-1,TRBJ1-2,15,TGTGCCAGCACCAATCCACAGGGGAGAAACTATGGCTACACCTTC,CASTNPQGRNYGYTF
NA,NA,TRBV28,TRBJ2-1,16,TGTGCCAGCAATAATCCGCTCCAATCGGGGACCAATGAGCAGTTCTTC,CASNNPLQSGTNEQFF